A selection of T cell receptor beta chains follows, all from one sample in a study of T cell responses to AZD1222 COVID-19 vaccine. Assay used: immunoSEQ multiplex PCR; TCRdb lists only in-frame clones, some missing. Of some 150,000 clones listed, approximately 90% are singletons. Sequencing used peripheral blood, obtained 28 days after the second AZD1222 dose. The receptors originated from an adult who received the AZD1222 COVID-19 vaccine. CDR3s include the opening cysteine and the closing phenylalanine or tryptophan. D genes are given only for firm matches. For some rows the clone size is stated as once, few or many, or as a class when expanded; others skip it.

D gene	clone size	V gene	J gene	CDR3 protein	CDR3 DNA
-	-	TRBV7-8	TRBJ1-1	CASSMRRDANTEAFF	TGTGCCAGCAGCATGCGTAGGGACGCGAACACTGAAGCTTTCTTT
TRBD1	-	TRBV5-1	TRBJ1-2	CASSFRQGAHGYTF	TGCGCCAGCAGCTTCCGGCAGGGGGCCCATGGCTACACCTTC
-	-	TRBV11-2	TRBJ1-5	CASSLFVGGPQHF	TGTGCCAGCAGCTTGTTCGTTGGGGGGCCCCAGCATTTT
-	-	TRBV21-1	TRBJ1-1	CASSHLELPNTEAFF	TGTGCCAGCAGCCATTTAGAACTCCCGAACACTGAAGCTTTCTTT
-	-	TRBV11-2	TRBJ1-1	CASSLEAGARAEAFF	TGTGCCAGCAGCTTAGAGGCGGGGGCTCGTGCTGAAGCTTTCTTT
-	-	TRBV10-2	TRBJ2-2	CASSGVHTGELFF	TGCGCCAGCTCAGGCGTACACACCGGGGAGCTGTTTTTT
TRBD2	-	TRBV9	TRBJ2-1	CASSVSGTPPNEQFF	TGTGCCAGCAGCGTTAGCGGGACCCCTCCCAATGAGCAGTTCTTC
TRBD1	-	TRBV7-2	TRBJ1-1	CASSLLPAGQLNTEAFF	TGTGCCAGCAGCTTACTCCCCGCGGGACAGCTGAACACTGAAGCTTTCTTT
TRBD1	once	TRBV29-1	TRBJ2-7	CSVATGMTYEQYF	TGCAGCGTTGCGACAGGGATGACCTACGAGCAGTACTTC
-	-	TRBV14	TRBJ1-1	CASSQDDFWNTEAFF	TGTGCCAGCAGCCAGGATGACTTCTGGAACACTGAAGCTTTCTTT
TRBD1	-	TRBV5-1	TRBJ1-3	CASSLNGQGAPGNTIYF	TGCGCCAGCAGCTTGAATGGACAGGGGGCACCTGGAAACACCATATATTTT
-	-	TRBV24-1	TRBJ2-2	CATSDWQGFDQDPRYTGELFF	TGTGCCACCAGTGATTGGCAAGGCTTTGACCAAGACCCCCGCTACACCGGGGAGCTGTTTTTT
TRBD1	-	TRBV6-5	TRBJ2-7	CASSSPDRAEQYF	TGTGCCAGCAGTTCCCCAGACAGGGCCGAGCAGTACTTC
-	-	TRBV2	TRBJ1-5	CASSETPGLHSNQPQHF	TGTGCCAGCAGTGAAACGCCCGGACTACATAGCAATCAGCCCCAGCATTTT
TRBD2	-	TRBV3-1/TRBV3-2	TRBJ2-1	CASSLILAADEQFF	TGTGCCAGCAGCCTTATTCTAGCGGCGGATGAGCAGTTCTTC
-	-	TRBV25-1	TRBJ2-5	CASSPGTARVETQYF	TGTGCCAGCAGCCCCGGGACGGCAAGGGTAGAGACCCAGTACTTC
-	-	TRBV6-2/TRBV6-3	TRBJ1-2	CASSIGVNYGYTF	TGTGCCAGCAGTATCGGAGTCAACTATGGCTACACCTTC
-	-	TRBV7-9	TRBJ2-2	CASSLGDRPWELFF	TGTGCCAGCAGCTTAGGGGATCGACCTTGGGAGCTGTTTTTT
-	-	TRBV10-2	TRBJ2-5	CASSSTGSQETQYF	TGCGCCAGCAGTTCGACAGGTTCCCAAGAGACCCAGTACTTC
-	few	TRBV6-5	TRBJ1-4	CGSRDGEKLFF	TGTGGCAGTCGTGACGGAGAAAAACTGTTTTTT
-	-	TRBV4-1	TRBJ2-1	CASSQEHSSYNEQFF	TGCGCCAGCAGCCAAGAGCACTCCTCCTACAATGAGCAGTTCTTC